Each of the 24 T cell receptor beta chains below was sequenced from the same sample in a study of control samples from healthy donors and cancer patients. Sequencing used immunoSEQ multiplex PCR; TCRdb keeps in-frame clones, though not all of them. The sample shows more than 20,000 clones, just over 90% of them seen only once. Source material: PBMCs. All receptors derive from a man in his fifties with lung cancer.

V and J are TRBV28 and TRBJ2-7; D possibly matches TRBD1 or TRBD2 (5 bases each). V was cut by 2 bases and J by 6 bases, with 11 bases left in between. CDR3 length: 13 amino acids. CDR1 MDHEN and CDR2 SYDVKM come from the germline V gene. The CDR3 sequence is CASSLIGAGEQYF. DNA of the CDR3: TGTGCCAGCAGTTTAATCGGGGCGGGCGAGCAGTACTTC.

The chain joins TRBV2 to TRBJ1-2; D not certain. The CDR3 runs 14 residues. Germline loops: CDR1 SNHLY, CDR2 FYNNEI. Trimming removed 6 bases from V and 2 bases from J, with 13 bases in between. The CDR3 nucleotides read TGTGCCAGCAGGGCCCGACCGTCAAACTATGGCTACACCTTC. Amino acid sequence: CASRARPSNYGYTF.

This rearrangement joins TRBV23-1 to TRBJ1-2; D not certain. TRBV23-1 has ORF status, its function being uncertain. This CDR3 region has 10 residues. The V end lost 9 bases, the J end lost 7 bases, and 9 bases lay between the germline ends. The CDR3 nucleotides read TGCGCCAGTCCCCCTCCTGGCTACACCTTC. Translating it yields CASPPPGYTF.

This clone was seen a single time. The genes are TRBV4-1 and TRBJ2-5; D perhaps matches TRBD1 (6 bases). Trimming took off 1 base at V and 3 bases at J, with 15 bases between the two ends. Germline CDR1 MGHRA, CDR2 YSYEKL. This CDR3 comprises 16 residues. The CDR3 reads CASSQGIRDTKETQYF. The CDR3 bases are TGCGCCAGCAGCCAAGGAATCCGGGACACAAAAGAGACCCAGTACTTC.

The chain joins TRBV6-5 to TRBJ1-5; 7 bases are shared with TRBD1. V trimming: 8 bases; J trimming: 7 bases; junction bases outside the gene matches: 11. CDR1 and CDR2 from the germline V gene are MNHEY and SVGAGI. This CDR3 has 14 residues. CDR3 nucleotides: TGTGCCAGCTTGGGAAGACAGGGTCGGCAGCCCCAGCATTTT. This gives the protein CASLGRQGRQPQHF.

This clone was picked up one time. This rearrangement joins TRBV28 to TRBJ2-2, with 9 bases fitting TRBD1. The CDR3 sequence is 16 residues long. V lost 5 bases, J lost 6 bases, and 10 bases stayed unmatched. Germline CDR1 reads MDHEN; CDR2 reads SYDVKM. The DNA for the CDR3 is TGTGCCAGCAGTGAACGCTTAACAGGGGGCCCCGGGGAGCTGTTTTTT. It specifies CASSERLTGGPGELFF.

V usage is TRBV12-3 or TRBV12-4 and J usage is TRBJ2-5; D perhaps matches TRBD2 (6 bases). V was trimmed by 3 bases and J by 9 bases, leaving 14 bases between them. The CDR3 consists of 13 residues. The CDR3 loop reads CASSFGGRGPQYF. In DNA form, the CDR3 reads TGTGCCAGCAGTTTCGGGGGAAGAGGGCCCCAGTACTTC.

The V call is TRBV19, the J call TRBJ1-4; D is unclear. The germline V gene encodes CDR1 LNHDA and CDR2 SQIVND (reference sequence). V shed 7 bases and J shed 0 bases, with 6 bases lying between them. There are 13 residues in the CDR3. In DNA form, the CDR3 reads TGTGCCAGTACGTCTGCAACTAATGAAAAACTGTTTTTT. Protein product: CASTSATNEKLFF.

The chain uses TRBV9 and TRBJ2-5, with unresolved D. Deletions cut 4 bases from V and 1 base from J, with 17 bases between. Germline assignment: CDR1 SGDLS and CDR2 YYNGEE. CDR3 length: 16 residues. CDR3 sequence: CASSPGLVSGQETQYF. CDR3 DNA: TGTGCCAGCAGCCCTGGGCTCGTTTCGGGCCAAGAGACCCAGTACTTC.

This chain links TRBV6-2 or TRBV6-3 with TRBJ1-5; D not certain. Germline V gene sequence: CDR1 MNHEY, CDR2 SVGEGT. V shed 2 bases and J shed 6 bases, with 5 bases lying between them. The CDR3 has 12 residues. CDR3 DNA: TGTGCCAGCAGTTACCAAGGTCAGCCCCAGCATTTT. It encodes CASSYQGQPQHF.

The chain carries TRBV7-3 and TRBJ2-6; D is unresolved. With 5 bases removed from V and 1 base from J, the gap between germline ends came to 12 bases. CDR1 and CDR2 from the germline V gene are SGHTA and FQGTGA. The CDR3 has 16 residues. The CDR3 sequence is CASSPEPGSGANVLTF. CDR3 nucleotides: TGTGCCAGCAGCCCCGAACCCGGGTCTGGGGCCAACGTCCTGACTTTC.

Concerning this clone itself: Mismatch with germline at one junction end may stem from a read error. This rearrangement joins TRBV7-2 to TRBJ1-6, with D possibly TRBD1 on 6 matching bases. Germline-derived CDR1 and CDR2 are SGHTA and FQGNSA. The CDR3 runs to 16 residues. The CDR3 DNA sequence: TGTGCCAGCATCTTAGGGGGACAAAGAAATAATTCACCCCTCCACTTT. Encoded protein: CASILGGQRNNSPLHF.

The chain is built from TRBV7-2 and TRBJ2-3; D unresolved. The CDR3 is made up of 13 amino acids. Germline CDR1 SGHTA, CDR2 FQGNSA. Trimming stripped 0 bases from V and 4 bases from J, with 5 bases between. CDR3 coding DNA: TGTGCCAGCAGCTTAGCGTTGGCAGATACGCAGTATTTT. Residues: CASSLALADTQYF.

The CDR3 region is CATSDGGLNTGELFF. The DNA for the CDR3 is TGTGCCACCAGTGACGGAGGGTTGAACACCGGGGAGCTGTTTTTT. The chain joins TRBV24-1 to TRBJ2-2; tentatively, D is TRBD2 (6 bases). V was trimmed by 4 bases and J by 1 base, leaving 9 bases between them. The CDR3 extends over 15 amino acids. From germline, CDR1 is KGHDR and CDR2 SFDVKD.

J is TRBJ1-6 and V is TRBV5-6; D gene uncertain. CDR1 and CDR2 (germline): SGHDT, YYEEEE. Trimming took 4 bases from V and 0 from J, leaving 11 bases between them. The CDR3 covers 16 residues. CDR3 in DNA: TGTGCCAGCAGCAAGACATCGAGCTCCTATAATTCACCCCTCCACTTT. Its translation is CASSKTSSSYNSPLHF.

This clone was seen only once. The V call is TRBV2, the J call TRBJ2-7; TRBD1 aligns across 7 bases. V lost 9 bases to trimming and J lost 5 bases; unmatched junction nucleotides: 10. CDR3 length: 13 residues. From germline, CDR1 is SNHLY and CDR2 FYNNEI. DNA of the CDR3: TGTGCCAGTTCGGGACAGACTTTCAACGAGCAGTACTTC. It encodes CASSGQTFNEQYF.

The chain links TRBV20-1 to TRBJ2-3, with D unclear. Germline lookup yields CDR1 DFQATT and CDR2 SNEGSKA (reference sequence). The CDR3 loop spans 11 amino acids. V lost 2 bases, J lost 6 bases, and 6 bases lay in between. CDR3 protein: CSARRRDTQYF. The CDR3 coding sequence is TGCAGTGCTAGAAGAAGGGATACGCAGTATTTT.

J is TRBJ1-1 and V is TRBV28; 7 nucleotides match TRBD1. Germline V lookup: CDR1 MDHEN, CDR2 SYDVKM. This CDR3 region has 14 residues. Trimming cost V 6 bases and J 0 bases; bases outside gene matches: 4. Here the CDR3 reads CASSGGGLNTEAFF. The CDR3 nucleotides are TGTGCCAGCAGCGGAGGGGGCTTGAACACTGAAGCTTTCTTT.

This clone was observed once. This sequence joins TRBV7-8 and TRBJ1-5, with TRBD1 matching over 8 bases. This CDR3 is built from 17 residues. Germline V lookup: CDR1 SGHVS, CDR2 FQNEAQ. J was trimmed by 0 bases and V by 5 bases; bases with no gene match: 9. The CDR3 region has the DNA TGTGCCAGCAGCCCCGGGACAGGATCTTATAGCAATCAGCCCCAGCATTTT. This encodes CASSPGTGSYSNQPQHF.

The gene calls are TRBV21-1 and TRBJ2-7; no DNA check was done on the table's D call, TRBD2. TRBV21-1 is flagged as a pseudogene. This CDR3 contains 15 residues. CDR3 loop: CASSIRSGESYEQYF. DNA for the CDR3: TGTGCCAGCAGCATAAGAAGCGGGGAATCCTACGAGCAGTACTTC.

The chain combines TRBV12-5 with TRBJ1-1; maybe TRBD1 (5 bases). The CDR3 extends over 13 amino acids. V shed 6 bases and J shed 4 bases, with 12 bases lying between them. Germline-derived CDR1 and CDR2 are LGHNT and FRNRAP. The CDR3 DNA follows: TGTGCTAGTGGCCAGGGAGTGGGCACTGAAGCTTTCTTT. Translating it yields CASGQGVGTEAFF.

The chain has TRBV27 and TRBJ2-6, with D possibly being TRBD1 or TRBD2 (6 bases each). Germline-derived CDR1 and CDR2 are MNHEY and SMNVEV (reference sequence). Trimming left V 5 bases short and J 2 bases short, with 16 bases between. The CDR3 runs to 17 residues. As DNA, the CDR3 is TGTGCCAGCAGTCCTAGGGCGGGGACACCTGGGGCCAACGTCCTGACTTTC. Its translation is CASSPRAGTPGANVLTF. Variable domain in full (rest from reference TRBV27 and TRBJ2-6): EAQVTQNPRYLITVTGKKLTVTCSQNMNHEYMSWYRQDPGLGLRQIYYSMNVEVTDKGDVPEGYKVSRKEKRNFPLILESPSPNQTSLYFCASSPRAGTPGANVLTFGAGSRLTVL.

The chain links TRBV7-9 to TRBJ2-6, with D uncertain. Germline CDR1 SEHNR, CDR2 FQNEAQ (reference sequence). Between the trimmed V and J ends, which lost 5 bases and 0 bases, there was a span of 8 bases. The CDR3 contains 15 residues. The CDR3 coding sequence is TGTGCCAGCAGCGCCGGCAACTCTGGGGCCAACGTCCTGACTTTC. Its translation: CASSAGNSGANVLTF. The variable domain in full, with the rest retrieved from reference TRBV7-9 and TRBJ2-6, is DTGVSQNPRHKITKRGQNVTFRCDPISEHNRLYWYRQTLGQGPEFLTYFQNEAQLEKSRLLSDRFSAERPKGSFSTLEIQRTEQGDSAMYLCASSAGNSGANVLTFGAGSRLTVL.

V is TRBV15 and J is TRBJ1-5, with D possibly being TRBD1 (5 bases). Germline V gene data show CDR1 as LNHNV and CDR2 as YYDKDF (reference sequence). V was trimmed by 1 base and J by 6 bases, leaving 16 bases between them. The length of the CDR3 is 16 residues. The CDR3 sequence: CATSRGDMGGGQPQHF. CDR3 sequence (DNA): TGTGCCACCAGCAGAGGAGATATGGGCGGGGGTCAGCCCCAGCATTTT.